The source of this T cell receptor (beta chain) is a study of T cell responses to AZD1222 COVID-19 vaccine. General observations from the study: Spike-specific TCR breadth and depth rose after two AZD1222 doses.

Turning to this clone: Its antigen is not known.

Repertoires were generated with immunoSEQ multiplex PCR, while TCRdb's copy carries only in-frame clones and drops some. The repertoire holds about 120,000 clones, with more than 75% as singletons. This TCR derives from an adult in good health. The source was peripheral blood, collected on day 0 of AZD1222 vaccination.

The CDR3 nucleotides read TGCGCCAGCAGGAGGGTTCCCAGCTCCTACGAGCAGTACTTC. The encoded protein is CASRRVPSSYEQYF. The chain recombines TRBV5-1 with TRBJ2-7; tentatively, D is TRBD2 (5 bases). The CDR3 runs 14 residues. In germline, CDR1 is SGHRS, CDR2 YFSETQ. Deletions cut 5 bases from V and 0 bases from J, with 12 bases between.